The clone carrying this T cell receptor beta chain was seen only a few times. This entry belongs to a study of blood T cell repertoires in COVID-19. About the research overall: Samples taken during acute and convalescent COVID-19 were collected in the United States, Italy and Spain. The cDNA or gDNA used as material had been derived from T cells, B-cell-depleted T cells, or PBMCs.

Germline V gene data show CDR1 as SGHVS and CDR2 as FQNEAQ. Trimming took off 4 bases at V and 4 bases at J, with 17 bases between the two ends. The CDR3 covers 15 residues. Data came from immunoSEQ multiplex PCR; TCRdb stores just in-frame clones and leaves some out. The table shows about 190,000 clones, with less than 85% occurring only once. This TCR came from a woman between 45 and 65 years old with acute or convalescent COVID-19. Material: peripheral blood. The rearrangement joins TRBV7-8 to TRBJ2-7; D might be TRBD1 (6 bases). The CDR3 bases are TGTGCCAGCAGCTCACTCCAGACAGGCAGGTACGAGCAGTACTTC. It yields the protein CASSSLQTGRYEQYF.